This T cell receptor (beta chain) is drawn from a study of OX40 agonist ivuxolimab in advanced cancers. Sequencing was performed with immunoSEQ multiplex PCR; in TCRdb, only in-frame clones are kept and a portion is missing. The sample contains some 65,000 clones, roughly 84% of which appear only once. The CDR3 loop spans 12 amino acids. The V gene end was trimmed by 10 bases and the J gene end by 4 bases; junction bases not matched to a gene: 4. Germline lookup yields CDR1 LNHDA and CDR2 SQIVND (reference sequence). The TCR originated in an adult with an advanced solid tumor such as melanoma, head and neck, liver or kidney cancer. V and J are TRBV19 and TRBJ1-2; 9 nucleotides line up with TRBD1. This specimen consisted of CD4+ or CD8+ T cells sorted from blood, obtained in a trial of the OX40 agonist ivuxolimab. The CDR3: CAIGQGRYGYTF. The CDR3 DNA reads TGTGCCATCGGACAGGGGCGCTATGGCTACACCTTC. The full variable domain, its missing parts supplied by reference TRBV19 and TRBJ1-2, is DGGITQSPKYLFRKEGQNVTLSCEQNLNHDAMYWYRQDPGQGLRLIYYSQIVNDFQKGDIAEGYSVSREKKESFPLTVTSAQKNPTAFYLCAIGQGRYGYTFGSGTRLTVV.